This TCR beta chain comes out of a study of blood T cell repertoires in COVID-19. About the study: COVID-19 samples collected from the United States, Italy and Spain covered acute and convalescent phases. In each case, the material was cDNA or gDNA derived from T cells, B-cell-depleted T cells, or PBMCs.

Trimming cost V 5 bases and J 3 bases; bases outside gene matches: 1. CDR3 length: 12 residues. Germline CDR1 and CDR2: GTSNPN and SVGIG (reference sequence). Per the original methods: Estimation of nucleated cell counts relied on the amplification of reference gene primers. Assay: immunoSEQ multiplex PCR; the TCRdb copy retains only in-frame clones and omits some. V and J calls and clone size come straight from that table; D and trimming were deduced from the DNA. The table has around 78,000 clones, about 87% seen once; the top ten hold approximately 6.3%. The origin of this receptor is a man between 50 and 59 years old with active COVID-19. The sequencing sample was made of peripheral blood. V usage is TRBV30 and J usage is TRBJ1-5; TRBD1 aligns across 7 bases. The CDR3 protein is CAWQGVNQPQHF. The CDR3 DNA is TGTGCCTGGCAGGGGGTCAATCAGCCCCAGCATTTT.